The T cell receptor beta chain under discussion was sequenced for a study of CD8 T cells in ankylosing spondylitis. General study results and limits: Significantly higher representation of disease-linked clones was reported for matched ankylosing spondylitis synovial fluid. A motif of 7 to 9 highly homologous TCR beta variants was seen as apparently characteristic of ankylosing spondylitis blood.

This clonotype was detected only a few times. Its antigen is not known. Using quantitative 5'-RACE with molecular barcodes, the authors made TCR beta libraries. TCRdb reanalysed the 5' RACE reads using MiXCR and keeps one entry per CDR3 protein. Among around 890,000 distinct CDR3 sequences listed, 10% to 15% were seen once. This receptor was taken from a male donor with ankylosing spondylitis. Sequencing was done on a sample of blood, either unsorted or a sorted T cell fraction (not recorded which).

CDR3 amino acids: CSALGTGGNTEAFF. CDR3 in DNA: TGCAGTGCCCTAGGGACAGGGGGGAACACTGAAGCTTTCTTT. The genes are TRBV20-1 and TRBJ1-1; 11 nucleotides line up with TRBD1. J was trimmed by 1 base and V by 6 bases; bases with no gene match: 4. CDR1 is DFQATT and CDR2 is SNEGSKA in the germline V gene (reference sequence). The CDR3 is made up of 14 amino acids.